This TCR beta chain emerged from a study of CXCR3-negative and CXCR3-positive naive CD8 T cells. Broader study findings: TRB CDR3 hydrophobicity was greater in CXCR3-positive naive cells than in CXCR3-negative naive cells. Once cells were cryopreserved, CXCR3 expression went down partly, and most assays used fresh PBMCs. For naive cells, CXCR3-negative and CXCR3-positive subsets had similar TRBV-TRBJ usage; for memory cells, usage differed.

5' RACE with UMI labels generated the TRB cDNA libraries. TCRdb re-called the 5' RACE reads and gives one entry per CDR3 protein, without DNA. This sample's table reports roughly 110,000 distinct CDR3 sequences. Germline CDR1 MNHEY, CDR2 SVGAGI. The CDR3 consists of 15 residues. Remarks on this clonotype: Its antigen is undetermined.

Sequenced sample: naive CXCR3+ CD8+ T cells from blood. Subset given: CD45RO-CCR7+CD27+CD95- naive CD8+ T cells expressing CXCR3 (TNR3+). This TCR was sampled from a human donor in good health. Some clones in this sample may be carry-over from other donors' samples. This rearrangement joins TRBV6-5 to TRBJ2-1; TCRdb designates TRBD1, a call that cannot be tested without DNA. The CDR3 region is CASSYSSGVYNEQFF.